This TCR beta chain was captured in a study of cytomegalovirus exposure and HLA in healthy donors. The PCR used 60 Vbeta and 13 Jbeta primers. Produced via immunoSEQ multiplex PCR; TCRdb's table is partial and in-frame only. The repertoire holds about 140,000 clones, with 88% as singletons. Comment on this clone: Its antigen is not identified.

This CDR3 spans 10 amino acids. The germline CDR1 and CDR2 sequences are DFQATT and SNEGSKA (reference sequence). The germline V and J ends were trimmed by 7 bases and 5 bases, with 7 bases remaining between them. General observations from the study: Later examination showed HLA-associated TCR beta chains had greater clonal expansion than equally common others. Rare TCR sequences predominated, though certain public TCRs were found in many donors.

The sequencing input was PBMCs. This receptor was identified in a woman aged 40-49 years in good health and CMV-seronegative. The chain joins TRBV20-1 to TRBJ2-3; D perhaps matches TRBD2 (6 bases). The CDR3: CSVGGDTQYF. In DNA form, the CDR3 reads TGCAGTGTCGGGGGAGATACGCAGTATTTT.